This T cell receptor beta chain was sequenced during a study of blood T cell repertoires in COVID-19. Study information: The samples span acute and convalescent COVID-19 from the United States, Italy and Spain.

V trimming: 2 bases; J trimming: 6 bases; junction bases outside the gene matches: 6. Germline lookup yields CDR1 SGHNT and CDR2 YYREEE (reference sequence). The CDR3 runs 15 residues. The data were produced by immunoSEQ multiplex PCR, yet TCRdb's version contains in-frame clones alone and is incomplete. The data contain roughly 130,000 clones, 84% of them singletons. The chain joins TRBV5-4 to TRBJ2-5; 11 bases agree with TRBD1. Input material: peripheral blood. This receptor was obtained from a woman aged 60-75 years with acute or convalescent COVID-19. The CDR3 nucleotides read TGTGCCAGCAGCTTAGCCGGGGACAGGGGGAAGACCCAGTACTTC. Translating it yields CASSLAGDRGKTQYF.